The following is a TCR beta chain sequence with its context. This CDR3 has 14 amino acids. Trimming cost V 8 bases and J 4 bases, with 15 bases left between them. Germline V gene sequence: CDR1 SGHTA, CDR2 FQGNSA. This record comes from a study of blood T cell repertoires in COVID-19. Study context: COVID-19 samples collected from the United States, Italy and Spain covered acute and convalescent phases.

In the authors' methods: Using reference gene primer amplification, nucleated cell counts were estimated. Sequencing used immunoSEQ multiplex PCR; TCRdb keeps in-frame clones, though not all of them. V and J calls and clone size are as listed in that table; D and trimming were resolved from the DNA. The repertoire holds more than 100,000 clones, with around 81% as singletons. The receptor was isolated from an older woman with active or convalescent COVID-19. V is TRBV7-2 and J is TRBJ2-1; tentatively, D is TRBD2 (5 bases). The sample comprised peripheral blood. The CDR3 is CASSGGWSYNEQFF. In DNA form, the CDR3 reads TGTGCCAGCTCTGGCGGGTGGTCTTACAATGAGCAGTTCTTC. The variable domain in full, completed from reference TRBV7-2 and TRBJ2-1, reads GAGVSQSPSNKVTEKGKDVELRCDPISGHTALYWYRQSLGQGLEFLIYFQGNSAPDKSGLPSDRFSAERTGGSVSTLTIQRTQQEDSAVYLCASSGGWSYNEQFFGPGTRLTVL.